The TCR beta chain under discussion was sequenced for a study of shared clonotypes between healthy human individuals. This clone has a single count. Its target is not known. Whole-study results and caveats: Sharing across four donors was seen in 4% to 6.5% of naive CD4 clonotypes.

Measured with immunoSEQ multiplex PCR; TCRdb has only the in-frame clones, and not every one. The table records about 380,000 clones, about 97% of them present only once. This sequence was found in a man in his thirties or forties in good health. The material sequenced was memory CD8+ T cells sorted from blood. Subset of the sample: CD45RO+ cells pooled with CCR7-negative TemRA cells.

In DNA, the CDR3 is TGTGCCAGCAGTTTGGTCTCGACAGGGAACTATGGCTACACCTTC. This gives the protein CASSLVSTGNYGYTF. The rearrangement joins TRBV27 to TRBJ1-2, with 7 bases matching TRBD1. V lost 3 bases to trimming and J lost 2 bases; unmatched junction nucleotides: 6. The CDR3 loop spans 15 amino acids. Germline assignment: CDR1 MNHEY and CDR2 SMNVEV (reference sequence).